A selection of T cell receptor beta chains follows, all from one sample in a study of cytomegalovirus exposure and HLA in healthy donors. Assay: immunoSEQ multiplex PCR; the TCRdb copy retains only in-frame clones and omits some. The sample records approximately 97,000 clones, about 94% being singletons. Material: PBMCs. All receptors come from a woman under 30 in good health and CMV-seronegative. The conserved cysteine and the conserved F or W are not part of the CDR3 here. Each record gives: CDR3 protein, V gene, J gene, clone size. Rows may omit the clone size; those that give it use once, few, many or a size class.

cdr3_aa: ASSLAGTGIYNEQF
v_call: TRBV7-2
j_call: TRBJ2-1
clone_size: .

cdr3_aa: SVDSTLDQETQY
v_call: TRBV29-1
j_call: TRBJ2-5
clone_size: .

cdr3_aa: SVLPGGAGNEQY
v_call: TRBV29-1
j_call: TRBJ2-7
clone_size: .

cdr3_aa: ASSHGTGRLNEQF
v_call: TRBV5-8
j_call: TRBJ2-1
clone_size: .

cdr3_aa: ASSPTGQINYGYT
v_call: TRBV7-9
j_call: TRBJ1-2
clone_size: .

cdr3_aa: ASSGQGLPSYEQY
v_call: TRBV6-5
j_call: TRBJ2-7
clone_size: .

cdr3_aa: ASSRDRNYEQY
v_call: TRBV7-2
j_call: TRBJ2-7
clone_size: .

cdr3_aa: AISETTGSSYNEQF
v_call: TRBV10-3
j_call: TRBJ2-1
clone_size: .

cdr3_aa: ASSTRDRAYNEQF
v_call: TRBV7-6
j_call: TRBJ2-1
clone_size: .

cdr3_aa: ASSSGGLYNEQF
v_call: TRBV7-2
j_call: TRBJ2-1
clone_size: .

cdr3_aa: ASSYGRGPTEAF
v_call: TRBV6-5
j_call: TRBJ1-1
clone_size: .

cdr3_aa: ASSLATDRAEKLF
v_call: TRBV5-1
j_call: TRBJ1-4
clone_size: .

cdr3_aa: ASSGLGTELYGYT
v_call: TRBV9
j_call: TRBJ1-2
clone_size: .

cdr3_aa: ASTTSESGAYT
v_call: TRBV7-2
j_call: TRBJ1-2
clone_size: .

cdr3_aa: ASAARLVAYEQY
v_call: TRBV27
j_call: TRBJ2-7
clone_size: .

cdr3_aa: ASRRSSGNTIY
v_call: TRBV6-6
j_call: TRBJ1-3
clone_size: once

cdr3_aa: ASSPEDRGSGYT
v_call: TRBV19
j_call: TRBJ1-2
clone_size: .

cdr3_aa: ASSVGTETSNQPQH
v_call: TRBV9
j_call: TRBJ1-5
clone_size: .

cdr3_aa: ASRPSSGQGARDTQY
v_call: TRBV10-1
j_call: TRBJ2-3
clone_size: .

cdr3_aa: SARPQETQY
v_call: TRBV20-1
j_call: TRBJ2-5
clone_size: .

cdr3_aa: ASRQTTGELF
v_call: TRBV5-1
j_call: TRBJ2-2
clone_size: .

cdr3_aa: ASSAGIRTEAF
v_call: TRBV25-1
j_call: TRBJ1-1
clone_size: once

cdr3_aa: ASSVTGDEGLF
v_call: TRBV5-1
j_call: TRBJ2-2
clone_size: .

cdr3_aa: AISPGTANGYGYT
v_call: TRBV10-3
j_call: TRBJ1-2
clone_size: .

cdr3_aa: ASSLAAGPPYNEQF
v_call: TRBV27
j_call: TRBJ2-1
clone_size: .

cdr3_aa: ASSLVGPLLDSPLH
v_call: TRBV11-3
j_call: TRBJ1-6
clone_size: .

cdr3_aa: ASSGEDRGQPQH
v_call: TRBV19
j_call: TRBJ1-5
clone_size: once

cdr3_aa: ASSQDAGSKNIQY
v_call: TRBV4-1
j_call: TRBJ2-4
clone_size: once

cdr3_aa: ASSTGGAEAF
v_call: TRBV7-9
j_call: TRBJ1-1
clone_size: .

cdr3_aa: ASSQESVSNQPQH
v_call: TRBV4-1
j_call: TRBJ1-5
clone_size: .

cdr3_aa: AWGTGPYGYT
v_call: TRBV30
j_call: TRBJ1-2
clone_size: .

cdr3_aa: ASSLLGGAIQPQH
v_call: TRBV27
j_call: TRBJ1-5
clone_size: .

cdr3_aa: AISGTGTSGGGVKETQY
v_call: TRBV10-3
j_call: TRBJ2-5
clone_size: .

cdr3_aa: ASSELIPGNTEAF
v_call: TRBV6-1
j_call: TRBJ1-1
clone_size: .

cdr3_aa: ASLTWEGSEQF
v_call: TRBV28
j_call: TRBJ2-1
clone_size: .

cdr3_aa: ASSYSHRSEQF
v_call: TRBV6-5
j_call: TRBJ2-1
clone_size: .

cdr3_aa: ASSLLAGDLTQY
v_call: TRBV27
j_call: TRBJ2-5
clone_size: .

cdr3_aa: ASSLGGTSETQY
v_call: TRBV5-4
j_call: TRBJ2-5
clone_size: .

cdr3_aa: ASRKRLGDSSRGVQETQY
v_call: TRBV2
j_call: TRBJ2-5
clone_size: .

cdr3_aa: ASSRPDRGFSNYGYT
v_call: TRBV5-5
j_call: TRBJ1-2
clone_size: once

cdr3_aa: ASSHTSIEDGYT
v_call: TRBV18
j_call: TRBJ1-2
clone_size: .

cdr3_aa: ASSLAGTSVNEQF
v_call: TRBV7-3
j_call: TRBJ2-1
clone_size: .

cdr3_aa: AIRQGPNEKLF
v_call: TRBV10-3
j_call: TRBJ1-4
clone_size: .

cdr3_aa: ASSMQAGVETQY
v_call: TRBV6-6
j_call: TRBJ2-5
clone_size: once

cdr3_aa: ASSSGQEGDTQY
v_call: TRBV5-5
j_call: TRBJ2-3
clone_size: .

cdr3_aa: AIRGTSGRGGDNEQF
v_call: TRBV10-3
j_call: TRBJ2-1
clone_size: once

cdr3_aa: ASSPSGDRTYGYT
v_call: TRBV19
j_call: TRBJ1-2
clone_size: .

cdr3_aa: ASAPQEDRPHT
v_call: TRBV6-5
j_call: TRBJ1-2
clone_size: .

cdr3_aa: ASSTGYGNTIY
v_call: TRBV6-1
j_call: TRBJ1-3
clone_size: .

cdr3_aa: ASSKTETYEQY
v_call: TRBV7-9
j_call: TRBJ2-7
clone_size: .

cdr3_aa: ASSKARRSTDTQY
v_call: TRBV21-1
j_call: TRBJ2-3
clone_size: .

cdr3_aa: ASSLVGAEVYGYT
v_call: TRBV5-1
j_call: TRBJ1-2
clone_size: once

cdr3_aa: ASSAAGGLETQY
v_call: TRBV10-1
j_call: TRBJ2-5
clone_size: .